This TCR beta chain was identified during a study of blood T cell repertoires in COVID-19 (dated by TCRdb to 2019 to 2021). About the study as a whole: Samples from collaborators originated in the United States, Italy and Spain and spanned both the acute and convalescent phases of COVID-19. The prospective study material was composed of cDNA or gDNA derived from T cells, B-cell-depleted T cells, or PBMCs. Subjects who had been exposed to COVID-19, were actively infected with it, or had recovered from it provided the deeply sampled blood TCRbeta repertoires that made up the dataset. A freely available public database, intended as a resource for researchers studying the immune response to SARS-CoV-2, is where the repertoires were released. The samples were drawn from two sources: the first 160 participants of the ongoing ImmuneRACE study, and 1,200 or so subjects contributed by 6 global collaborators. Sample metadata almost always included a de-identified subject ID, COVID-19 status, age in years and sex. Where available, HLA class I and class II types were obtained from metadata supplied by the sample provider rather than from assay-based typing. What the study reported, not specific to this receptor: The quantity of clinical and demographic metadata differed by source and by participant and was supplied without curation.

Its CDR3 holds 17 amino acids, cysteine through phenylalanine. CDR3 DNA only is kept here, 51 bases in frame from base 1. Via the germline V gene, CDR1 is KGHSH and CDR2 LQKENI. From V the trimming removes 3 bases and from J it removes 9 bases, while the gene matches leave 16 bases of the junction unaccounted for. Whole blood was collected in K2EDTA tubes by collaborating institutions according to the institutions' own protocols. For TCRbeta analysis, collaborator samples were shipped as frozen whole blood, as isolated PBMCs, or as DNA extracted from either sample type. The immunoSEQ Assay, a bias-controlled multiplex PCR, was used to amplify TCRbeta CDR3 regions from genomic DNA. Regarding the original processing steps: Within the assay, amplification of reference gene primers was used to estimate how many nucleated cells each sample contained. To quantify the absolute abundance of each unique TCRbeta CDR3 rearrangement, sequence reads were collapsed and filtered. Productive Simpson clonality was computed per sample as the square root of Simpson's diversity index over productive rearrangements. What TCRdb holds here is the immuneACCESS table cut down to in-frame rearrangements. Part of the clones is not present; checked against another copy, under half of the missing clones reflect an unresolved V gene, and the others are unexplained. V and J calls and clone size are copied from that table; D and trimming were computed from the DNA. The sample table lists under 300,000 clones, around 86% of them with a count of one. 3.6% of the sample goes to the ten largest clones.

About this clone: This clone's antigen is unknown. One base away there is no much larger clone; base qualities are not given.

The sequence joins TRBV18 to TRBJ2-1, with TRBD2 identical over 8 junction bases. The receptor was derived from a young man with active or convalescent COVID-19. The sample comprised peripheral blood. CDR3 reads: CASSPQMLTGGRVEQFF. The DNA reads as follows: TGTGCCAGCTCACCGCAAATGTTGACGGGGGGGAGAGTTGAGCAGTTCTTC.